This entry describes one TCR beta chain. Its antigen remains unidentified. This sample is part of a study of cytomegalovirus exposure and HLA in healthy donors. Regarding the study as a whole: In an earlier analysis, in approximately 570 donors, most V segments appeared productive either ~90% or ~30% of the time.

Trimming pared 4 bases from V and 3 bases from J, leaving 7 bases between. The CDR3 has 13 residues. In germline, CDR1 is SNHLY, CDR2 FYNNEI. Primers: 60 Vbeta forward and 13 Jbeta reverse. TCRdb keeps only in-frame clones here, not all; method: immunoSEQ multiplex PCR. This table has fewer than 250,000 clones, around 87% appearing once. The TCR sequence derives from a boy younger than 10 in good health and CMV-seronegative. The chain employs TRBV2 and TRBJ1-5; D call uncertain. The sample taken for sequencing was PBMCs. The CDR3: CASSVSVNQPQHF. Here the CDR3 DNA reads TGTGCCAGCAGTGTTAGCGTCAATCAGCCCCAGCATTTT.